This T cell receptor beta chain was recorded in a study of blood T cell repertoires in COVID-19. Study in general: Some COVID-19 samples were acute and others convalescent; all came from the United States, Italy and Spain.

How the authors handled the data: From reference gene primer amplification, estimates of nucleated cell counts were derived. Some clones are missing from TCRdb's copy, which holds only in-frame ones; the method was immunoSEQ multiplex PCR. The DNA was the basis for D and trimming; V, J and clone size are from that table. The data show 190,000 or so clones, around nine tenths seen once. The sample taken for sequencing was peripheral blood. This clonotype originated in a man aged 55 to 70 who had recovered from COVID-19.

CDR3 sequence reads: CASSIVGTGGTEAFF. In DNA, the CDR3 is TGTGCCAGTAGTATAGTCGGGACAGGGGGGACTGAAGCTTTCTTT. This chain connects TRBV19 to TRBJ1-1; 11 nucleotides agree with TRBD1. The junction had 3 bases not matched to a gene; V was cut back by 1 base and J by 5 bases. CDR1 and CDR2 from the germline V gene are LNHDA and SQIVND (reference sequence). This CDR3 spans 15 amino acids.